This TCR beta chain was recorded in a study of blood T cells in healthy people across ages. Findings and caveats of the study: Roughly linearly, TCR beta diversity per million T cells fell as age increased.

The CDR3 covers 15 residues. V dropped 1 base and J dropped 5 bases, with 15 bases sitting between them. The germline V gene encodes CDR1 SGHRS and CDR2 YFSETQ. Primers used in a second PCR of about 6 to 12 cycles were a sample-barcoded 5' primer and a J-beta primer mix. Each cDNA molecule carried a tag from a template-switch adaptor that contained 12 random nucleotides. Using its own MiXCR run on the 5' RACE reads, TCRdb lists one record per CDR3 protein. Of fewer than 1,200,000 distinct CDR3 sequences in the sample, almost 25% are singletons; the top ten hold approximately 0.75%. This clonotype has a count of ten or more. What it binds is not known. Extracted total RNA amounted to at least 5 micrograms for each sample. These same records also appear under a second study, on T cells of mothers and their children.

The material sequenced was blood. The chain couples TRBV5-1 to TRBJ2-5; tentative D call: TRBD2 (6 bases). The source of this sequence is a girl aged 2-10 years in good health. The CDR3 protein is CASSLRDSRGETQYF. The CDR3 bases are TGCGCCAGCAGCTTGCGGGACTCGCGAGGGGAGACCCAGTACTTC.